A single sample gave rise to the 32 T cell receptor beta chains below, sequenced in a study of neurological immune-mediated disorders. TCRdb reprocessed the 5' RACE reads with MiXCR, giving one entry per CDR3 protein. The data contain 50,000 or so distinct CDR3 sequences, around 3.3% of them seen just once; the ten biggest clones take up under 6%. The sequencing sample was made of PBMCs. All receptors derive from a man aged 40-50 years with multiple sclerosis.

This clonotype was seen only a few times. This rearrangement joins TRBV5-4 to TRBJ2-5; D uncertain. The ends were cut back, 4 bases at V and 6 bases at J, with 16 bases in the middle. Germline V gene data show CDR1 as SGHNT and CDR2 as YYREEE (reference sequence). The CDR3 totals 14 residues. CDR3 coding DNA: TGTGCCAGCAGCCCACTCGGTATTGTGAAGACCCAGTACTTC. Protein sequence: CASSPLGIVKTQYF.

This clonotype was recorded many times. The chain combines TRBV29-1 with TRBJ1-5; maybe TRBD1 (5 bases). With 4 bases removed from V and 1 base from J, the gap between germline ends came to 11 bases. The CDR3 loop spans 14 amino acids. Germline CDR1 and CDR2: SQVTM and ANQGSEA. CDR3 sequence reads: CSVGGGDSNQPQHF. The CDR3 region has the DNA TGCAGCGTTGGGGGGGGGGACAGCAATCAGCCCCAGCATTTT. The full variable domain, its missing parts supplied by reference TRBV29-1 and TRBJ1-5, is SAVISQKPSRDICQRGTSLTIQCQVDSQVTMMFWYRQQPGQSLTLIATANQGSEATYESGFVIDKFPISRPNLTFSTLTVSNMSPEDSSIYLCSVGGGDSNQPQHFGDGTRLSIL.

This clonotype was picked up many times. This sequence joins TRBV12-3 or TRBV12-4 and TRBJ2-3; 11 bases map to TRBD2. J was trimmed by 7 bases and V by 1 base; bases with no gene match: 4. This CDR3 is built from 15 residues. CDR3 loop: CASSLGIAGGNTQYF. CDR3 nucleotides: TGTGCCAGCAGTTTAGGTATAGCGGGGGGGAATACGCAGTATTTT.

The sample holds many counts of this clonotype. This chain connects TRBV20-1 to TRBJ1-6, with D possibly matching TRBD1 (5 bases). Looked up from germline, CDR1 is DFQATT and CDR2 is SNEGSKA (reference sequence). The CDR3 totals 19 residues. V lost 3 bases and J 0 bases, leaving 21 bases between the germline ends. The CDR3 region is CSARHPWGSESSYNSPLHF. The CDR3 DNA reads TGCAGTGCTAGGCACCCCTGGGGGAGCGAAAGCTCCTATAATTCACCCCTCCACTTT.

Many counts were recorded for this clonotype. The chain is built from TRBV28 and TRBJ1-5; 9 bases map to TRBD1. Germline assignment: CDR1 MDHEN and CDR2 SYDVKM. This CDR3 is 14 amino acids long. J gave up 4 bases and V 7 bases, and 5 bases lay outside the gene matches. CDR3 sequence: CASIPGTGNQPQHF. As DNA, the CDR3 is TGTGCCAGCATCCCAGGGACAGGGAATCAGCCCCAGCATTTT.

This clonotype was seen ten or more times. This rearrangement joins TRBV5-1 to TRBJ2-7; D gene uncertain. Trimming took 2 bases from V and 5 from J, leaving 5 bases between them. The CDR3 contains 11 residues. Germline CDR1 reads SGHRS; CDR2 reads YFSETQ. The CDR3 loop is CASSFAHEQYF. CDR3 bases: TGCGCCAGCAGCTTTGCCCACGAGCAGTACTTC.

Concerning this clonotype itself: With a much larger clone just one base away, this may be a read error. The rearrangement joins TRBV7-2 to TRBJ2-2, with 12 positions matching TRBD2. Germline CDR1 SGHTA, CDR2 FQGNSA. After removal of 5 bases from V and 7 bases from J, the junction contained 5 bases not matched to a gene. There are 15 residues in the CDR3. CDR3 nucleotides: TGTGCCAGCAGCGCTAGCGGGGGGGCCTGCGGGGAGCTGTTTTTT. This gives the protein CASSASGGACGELFF.

This clonotype showed up many times. This sequence joins TRBV28 and TRBJ2-5, with D perhaps matching TRBD2 (6 bases). V was shortened by 6 bases and J by 1 base, with 9 bases between the two germline ends. The CDR3 extends over 13 amino acids. The germline CDR1 and CDR2 sequences are MDHEN and SYDVKM. The CDR3 region is CASSRDFQETQYF. The CDR3 DNA reads as TGTGCCAGCAGCCGGGACTTCCAAGAGACCCAGTACTTC.

In its sample, this clonotype was seen a few times. The germline gene is not matched at one end of the junction; a read error may be the cause. The chain has TRBV7-2 and TRBJ1-6; D remains unclear. The CDR3 covers 15 residues. In germline, CDR1 is SGHTA, CDR2 FQGNSA. CDR3 nucleotide sequence: TGTGCCAGCAGCTTACTTGGAGAGGCGGGTTCACCCCTCAACTTT. It codes for CASSLLGEAGSPLNF.

Within the sample, this clonotype is medium-sized. The chain has TRBV29-1 and TRBJ2-1, with 7 bases lining up with TRBD2. The CDR3 extends over 14 amino acids. Germline loops: CDR1 SQVTM, CDR2 ANQGSEA. V trimming: 7 bases; J trimming: 4 bases; junction bases outside the gene matches: 10. The CDR3, as DNA: TGCAGCGCCGGGCCCAGCGGGGTTTACAATGAGCAGTTCTTC. Translation gives CSAGPSGVYNEQFF.

This clonotype showed up many times. This chain links TRBV5-1 with TRBJ2-3, with D perhaps matching TRBD1 (6 bases). CDR1 SGHRS and CDR2 YFSETQ come from the germline V gene. The CDR3 consists of 14 residues. The V and J ends lost 0 bases and 4 bases respectively, with 9 bases between them. CDR3 loop: CASSLAGASDTQYF. As DNA, the CDR3 is TGCGCCAGCAGCTTGGCAGGGGCCTCAGATACGCAGTATTTT.

This clonotype was observed many times. The CDR3 protein is CASSLVGNSNQPQHF. The CDR3 DNA sequence: TGTGCCAGCAGCTTAGTGGGAAATAGCAATCAGCCCCAGCATTTT. The chain links TRBV7-2 to TRBJ1-5, with no clear D. The CDR3 has 15 amino acids. The germline gives CDR1 SGHTA, CDR2 FQGNSA. The germline V and J ends were trimmed by 1 base and 0 bases, with 7 bases remaining between them.

In regard to this clonotype: A much larger clone differs from this one at a single base, so this may be a read error. The chain combines TRBV5-1 with TRBJ1-5; D might be TRBD1 (5 bases). Per germline, CDR1 SGHRS and CDR2 YFSETQ. The CDR3 has 16 residues. This chain's CDR3 is CASSLSGGNSNQPQNF. CDR3 nucleotides: TGCGCCAGCAGCTTGTCGGGGGGAAATAGCAATCAGCCCCAGAATTTT.

This clonotype was seen ten or more times. The chain couples TRBV5-1 to TRBJ2-2; D perhaps matches TRBD2 (5 bases). Germline V CDR1 and CDR2: SGHRS, YFSETQ. With 0 bases removed from V and 4 bases from J, the gap between germline ends came to 13 bases. The CDR3 totals 16 residues. The CDR3 coding sequence is TGCGCCAGCAGCTTGGTTCCTCGAGGGCCCACCGGGGAGCTGTTTTTT. Protein: CASSLVPRGPTGELFF.

This clonotype was counted at least ten times. The chain combines TRBV5-1 with TRBJ2-5; D call uncertain. The V end was cut by 3 bases, the J end by 1 base, with 10 bases between. The V gene's germline CDR1 is SGHRS and CDR2 YFSETQ. CDR3 size: 14 residues. The CDR3 here is CASSSEGVQETQYF. CDR3 nucleotides: TGCGCCAGCAGCTCGGAAGGTGTCCAAGAGACCCAGTACTTC.

This clonotype was observed at least ten times. The chain is built from TRBV7-3 and TRBJ2-3; 8 bases map to TRBD2. Germline trimming cut 5 bases from V and 5 bases from J; bases unmatched to any gene: 9. The CDR3 has 15 amino acids. In germline, CDR1 is SGHTA, CDR2 FQGTGA. CDR3 protein: CASSPHGGAGDTQYF. The DNA for the CDR3 is TGTGCCAGCAGCCCCCACGGGGGGGCTGGAGATACGCAGTATTTT.

This clonotype has a count of ten or more. The chain recombines TRBV12-3 or TRBV12-4 with TRBJ2-1; 8 bases are shared with TRBD2. The CDR3 loop spans 16 amino acids. With 1 base clipped from V and 4 bases from J, the junction kept 6 bases outside the gene matches. The CDR3 coding sequence is TGTGCCAGCAGTTTAGATGGCGGGGGGCGTTACAATGAGCAGTTCTTC. This sequence encodes CASSLDGGGRYNEQFF.

A few counts support this clonotype. V usage is TRBV21-1 and J usage is TRBJ2-5. TRBV21-1 is a pseudogene locus. The CDR3 loop spans 14 amino acids. Here the CDR3 reads CASSKGAYQETQYF. CDR3 DNA sequence: TGTGCCAGCAGCAAAGGGGCGTACCAAGAGACCCAGTACTTC.

At least ten counts were recorded for this clonotype. The chain couples TRBV4-1 to TRBJ2-7; tentative D call: TRBD2 (6 bases). The germline V gene has CDR1 MGHRA and CDR2 YSYEKL. CDR3 length: 14 amino acids. V lost 0 bases and J lost 7, with 13 bases in between. The CDR3 DNA reads TGCGCCAGCAGCCAAGAAGGGGCAGGAGGGGAGCAGTACTTC. It yields the protein CASSQEGAGGEQYF.

This clonotype was seen at least ten times. This chain links TRBV24-1 with TRBJ1-5; D unclear. Per germline, CDR1 KGHDR and CDR2 SFDVKD. CDR3 size: 15 residues. Trimming took 4 bases from V and 5 from J, leaving 14 bases between them. The CDR3 sequence: CATSDPAKTDQPQHF. CDR3 nucleotides: TGTGCCACCAGTGACCCAGCCAAAACGGATCAGCCCCAGCATTTT.

This clonotype was counted only a few times. The J gene is TRBJ1-4, the V gene TRBV25-1, with no clear D. Trimming pared 1 base from V and 8 bases from J, leaving 11 bases between. Germline V gives CDR1 MGHDK, CDR2 SYGVNS. This CDR3 has 14 amino acids. DNA for the CDR3: TGTGCCAGCAGTGAATTTAGAGGTCCAGAAAAACTGTTTTTT. Its translation: CASSEFRGPEKLFF.

This clonotype was observed at least ten times. The chain uses TRBV5-1 and TRBJ2-6; D not certain. V lost 3 bases to trimming and J lost 0 bases, with 4 bases between them. Per germline, CDR1 SGHRS and CDR2 YFSETQ. The CDR3 totals 14 residues. In DNA form, the CDR3 reads TGCGCCAGCAGCTCCGGCTCTGGGGCCAACGTCCTGACTTTC. It yields the protein CASSSGSGANVLTF.

In this sample, this clonotype turned up a few times. A much larger clone differs by one base, so this may be a read error. The V gene is TRBV5-1, the J gene TRBJ1-1, with 8 bases matching TRBD1. The CDR3 consists of 16 residues. Germline-derived CDR1 and CDR2 are SGHRS and YFSETQ. V lost 2 bases and J lost 0; bases outside the gene matches: 6. As DNA, the CDR3 is TGCGCCAGCAGCTTCACAGGGGGTCTCATGAACACTGAAGCTTTCTTT. It yields the protein CASSFTGGLMNTEAFF.

This clonotype has a count of ten or more. The V gene is TRBV12-3 or TRBV12-4, the J gene TRBJ2-7; D is unclear. The CDR3 covers 12 residues. Trimming stripped 5 bases from V and 3 bases from J, with 8 bases between. The DNA of the CDR3 is TGTGCCAGCAGTAAGGAATTCTACGAGCAGTACTTC. It encodes CASSKEFYEQYF.

This clonotype has ten or more counts. This chain connects TRBV20-1 to TRBJ2-1; D call uncertain. Germline V CDR1 and CDR2: DFQATT, SNEGSKA (reference sequence). V gave up 1 base and J gave up 2 bases, with 6 bases separating them. The CDR3 spans 13 residues. The chain's CDR3 is CSARGVAYNEQFF. Written as DNA, the CDR3 is TGCAGTGCTAGAGGGGTTGCCTACAATGAGCAGTTCTTC.

This clonotype was counted ten times or more. The chain carries TRBV10-2 and TRBJ2-7; D is possibly TRBD2 (7 bases). This CDR3 contains 17 residues. Germline V gives CDR1 WSHSY, CDR2 SAAADI. Trimming took off 6 bases at V and 3 bases at J, with 24 bases between the two ends. The CDR3 region is CASSPIKRGGGSYEQYF. In nucleotides, the CDR3 is TGCGCCAGCAGCCCGATTAAGCGGGGTGGGGGCAGCTACGAGCAGTACTTC.

In this sample, this clonotype turned up many times. The gene calls are TRBV6-5 and TRBJ2-7; 10 bases fit TRBD2. CDR3 length: 18 residues. Germline V CDR1 and CDR2: MNHEY, SVGAGI. J lost 0 bases, V lost 0 bases, and 8 bases had no gene match. CDR3 residues: CASSYSGLAGVYSYEQYF. The DNA of the CDR3 is TGTGCCAGCAGTTACTCGGGGCTAGCGGGGGTGTACTCCTACGAGCAGTACTTC.

This clonotype was seen a few times. V is TRBV7-3 and J is TRBJ2-1, with D perhaps matching TRBD1 (6 bases). The V end was cut by 5 bases, the J end by 4 bases, with 12 bases between. In germline, CDR1 is SGHTA, CDR2 FQGTGA. This CDR3 comprises 14 residues. CDR3 amino acids: CASSPNTGYNEQFF. The CDR3, as DNA: TGTGCCAGCAGCCCAAACACAGGGTACAATGAGCAGTTCTTC.

Ten or more counts support this clonotype. The V and J genes are TRBV7-3 and TRBJ2-7, with a weak D call TRBD2 (6 bases). Germline V gene sequence: CDR1 SGHTA, CDR2 FQGTGA. The CDR3 runs to 15 residues. V was pared by 3 bases and J by 0 bases, with 12 bases between. The CDR3 DNA sequence: TGTGCCAGCAGCTTGTTGTCGGGGGTCTCCTACGAGCAGTACTTC. This sequence encodes CASSLLSGVSYEQYF.

The table lists this clonotype with many counts. V usage is TRBV7-3 and J usage is TRBJ2-1; D remains unclear. Germline CDR1 and CDR2: SGHTA and FQGTGA. V lost 1 base and J 7 bases, leaving 11 bases between the germline ends. CDR3 length equals 14 residues. This CDR3 reads CASSLSQAQNEQFF. The DNA for the CDR3 is TGTGCCAGCAGCTTAAGCCAGGCCCAGAATGAGCAGTTCTTC.

This clonotype was seen ten or more times. At one of its ends the junction is not consistent with the germline gene, which may arise from a read error. The chain joins TRBV9 to TRBJ1-6; TRBD1 might be the D (6 bases). The CDR3 covers 16 residues. Germline-derived CDR1 and CDR2 are SGDLS and YYNGEE. As DNA, the CDR3 is TGTGCCAGCGGGGGGCCGGGATCCCCCTATAATTCACCCCTCAACTTT. As protein: CASGGPGSPYNSPLNF.

This clonotype was found many times. The rearrangement joins TRBV5-6 to TRBJ2-5; no definite D call. Germline V lookup: CDR1 SGHDT, CDR2 YYEEEE. V was cut by 5 bases and J by 1 base, with 15 bases left in between. The CDR3 consists of 15 residues. The CDR3: CASRIKRNIQETQYF. The CDR3 DNA is TGTGCCAGCAGAATCAAACGGAATATCCAAGAGACCCAGTACTTC.